A selection of T cell receptor beta chains follows, all from one sample in a study of T cells in Graves' hyperthyroidism and ophthalmopathy. Each CDR3 protein is one row after TCRdb ran MiXCR on the multiplex PCR reads. Among 300,000 to 400,000 distinct CDR3 sequences, 13% were seen once, and the ten largest hold 9.2%. The material sequenced was blood. The receptors were gathered from a woman between 18 and 30 years old with Graves' hyperthyroidism. Both conserved end residues are part of each CDR3. Fields, in order: J gene, clone size, D gene, V gene, CDR3 protein, CDR3 DNA. The D gene is left open where the match is weak. Not all rows give a size; the values are once, few, many and, for expanded clones, a class.

>TRBJ1-2|many|.|TRBV28
CASGFDRTDYGYTF
TGTGCCAGCGGATTCGACAGGACGGACTATGGCTACACCTTC
>TRBJ1-2|.|.|TRBV20-1
CGGGGTRTNYGYTF
TGCGGGGGGGGGGGGACTAGGACTAACTATGGCTACACCTTC
>TRBJ2-2|many|.|TRBV2
CASSDLSGELFF
TGTGCCAGCAGTGACCTGAGCGGGGAGCTGTTTTTT
>TRBJ2-3|many|TRBD2|TRBV20-1
CSAWTSGGGTDTQYF
TGCAGTGCGTGGACTAGCGGGGGGGGCACAGATACGCAGTATTTT
>TRBJ2-7|.|TRBD1|TRBV19
CVSSFGQGASSTYEQYF
TGTGTCAGTAGTTTCGGACAGGGGGCGAGTTCTACCTACGAGCAGTACTTC
>TRBJ2-1|many|TRBD1|TRBV5-1
CASSPPGQGLNEQFF
TGCGCCAGCAGCCCGCCGGGACAGGGACTAAATGAGCAGTTCTTC
>TRBJ2-1|many|.|TRBV20-1
CSAKPGLLLYNEQFF
TGCAGTGCTAAGCCGGGACTTCTGTTATACAATGAGCAGTTCTTC
>TRBJ2-1|many|TRBD2|TRBV9
CASSVGSGAPNEQFF
TGTGCCAGCAGCGTAGGGAGCGGGGCCCCCAATGAGCAGTTCTTC
>TRBJ1-2|.|.|TRBV5-1
CASSNTGLFRNFIYGYTF
TGCGCCAGCAGTAACACAGGGCTCTTCCGCAATTTTATTTATGGCTACACCTTC
>TRBJ2-6|many|.|TRBV20-1
CSAKVRDPVAGANVLTF
TGCAGTGCTAAAGTACGGGACCCAGTGGCTGGGGCCAACGTCCTGACTTTC
>TRBJ1-5|many|.|TRBV12-3/TRBV12-4
CASSLAWGVNQPQHF
TGTGCCAGCAGTTTAGCTTGGGGTGTAAATCAGCCCCAGCATTTT
>TRBJ1-2|.|TRBD1|TRBV2
CASSAPGGTRGYTF
TGTGCCAGCAGTGCGCCAGGGGGAACTCGGGGCTACACCTTC
>TRBJ2-5|.|TRBD2|TRBV7-9
CASSGGLAGEETQYF
TGTGCCAGCAGCGGGGGACTAGCGGGGGAAGAGACCCAGTACTTC
>TRBJ1-2|many|.|TRBV6-2/TRBV6-3
CASSNHGINYGYTF
TGTGCCAGCAGTAACCACGGGATTAACTATGGCTACACCTTC
>TRBJ2-7|.|TRBD2|TRBV5-6
CASSYDGGGGYEQYF
TGTGCCAGCAGCTACGACGGAGGCGGGGGGTACGAGCAGTACTTC
>TRBJ1-3|many|TRBD1|TRBV11-3
CASSCSGTGLDGNTIYF
TGTGCCAGCAGCTGCTCCGGGACAGGCCTTGATGGAAACACCATATATTTT
>TRBJ1-6|few|TRBD1|TRBV7-2
CASSMAGGTYNSPLHF
TGTGCCAGCAGCATGGCAGGGGGTACCTATAATTCACCCCTCCACTTT
>TRBJ1-4|many|.|TRBV10-3
CAISESVKTEKLFF
TGTGCCATCAGTGAGTCGGTAAAGACTGAAAAACTGTTTTTT
>TRBJ2-3|many|.|TRBV18
CASSRINSGRSTDTQYF
TGTGCCAGCTCACGGATTAATAGCGGCCGAAGCACAGATACGCAGTATTTT
>TRBJ1-2|many|.|TRBV6-1
CASILARGDISGYTF
TGTGCCAGCATTCTGGCCCGGGGGGACATTAGTGGCTACACCTTC
>TRBJ2-7|many|.|TRBV7-9
CASSLGGGVVSSYEQYF
TGTGCCAGCAGCTTGGGCGGAGGGGTAGTGAGCTCCTACGAGCAGTACTTC
>TRBJ2-1|many|.|TRBV7-2
CASSLMGAGYNEQFF
TGTGCCAGCAGCTTAATGGGGGCTGGCTACAATGAGCAGTTCTTC
>TRBJ2-3|many|TRBD1|TRBV11-2
CASSHFFTGTGATDTQYF
TGTGCCAGCAGCCACTTCTTCACCGGGACAGGGGCCACAGATACGCAGTATTTT
>TRBJ1-2|many|.|TRBV29-1
CSVVSRQSYGYTF
TGCAGCGTTGTCTCGAGACAGAGCTATGGCTACACCTTC
>TRBJ2-7|few|TRBD1|TRBV5-6
CASSFLGTGGSYEQYF
TGTGCCAGCAGCTTCCTCGGGACAGGGGGCTCCTACGAGCAGTACTTC
>TRBJ2-7|many|.|TRBV2
CASSRPSSSYEQYF
TGTGCCAGCAGCAGACCCTCATCCTCCTACGAGCAGTACTTC
>TRBJ2-1|many|.|TRBV28
CASSTSLSRYNEQFF
TGTGCCAGCAGTACTAGCCTTTCTAGATACAATGAGCAGTTCTTC
>TRBJ1-1|few|TRBD1|TRBV28
CASRDRTGMNTEAFF
TGTGCCAGCAGGGATAGGACAGGAATGAACACTGAAGCTTTCTTT
>TRBJ2-3|many|.|TRBV7-8
CASSLGVGVADTQYF
TGTGCCAGCAGCTTAGGTGTAGGGGTGGCAGATACGCAGTATTTT
>TRBJ2-7|many|TRBD1|TRBV20-1
CSGTGTGSTYEQYF
TGCAGTGGGACCGGGACAGGGTCTACCTACGAGCAGTACTTC
>TRBJ1-5|many|.|TRBV4-2
CASSQDRQLNQPQHF
TGTGCCAGCAGCCAAGACCGCCAGCTCAATCAGCCCCAGCATTTT
>TRBJ2-1|many|.|TRBV28
CASSPQRGVYNEQFF
TGTGCCAGCAGTCCCCAGCGCGGAGTATACAATGAGCAGTTCTTC
>TRBJ1-2|many|.|TRBV14
CASSPGRTQMGYTF
TGTGCCAGCAGCCCAGGTCGAACTCAGATGGGCTACACCTTC
>TRBJ1-4|.|.|TRBV4-2
CASSQDNWWVLATNEKLFF
TGTGCCAGCAGCCAAGACAATTGGTGGGTCCTTGCAACTAATGAAAAACTGTTTTTT
>TRBJ2-5|many|TRBD2|TRBV3-1
CASSPIHRLAGEQETQYF
TGTGCCAGCAGCCCCATCCACCGACTAGCGGGGGAACAAGAGACCCAGTACTTC
>TRBJ2-3|many|TRBD2|TRBV7-2
CASSSRTSGRRADTQYF
TGTGCCAGCAGCTCCCGGACTAGCGGGAGGAGGGCAGATACGCAGTATTTT
>TRBJ1-2|many|TRBD1|TRBV6-1
CASSDPGQFYGYTF
TGTGCCAGCAGTGATCCGGGACAGTTCTATGGCTACACCTTC